Presented here are 15 T cell receptor beta chains from one specimen sequenced in a study of identical twins (dated by TCRdb to 2015 to 2016). Library prep was done by 5' RACE. Sequencer: Illumina HiSeq 2000. TCRdb handled the public reads itself, with Q25 trimming in fastp and clone calling in MiXCR, and kept productive beta chains. One record per CDR3 amino acid sequence lists the most common genes and DNA. The sample table lists fewer than 250,000 distinct CDR3 sequences, less than 8% of them with a count of one. 1.9% of the sample rests with the top ten. This same sample was also taken into another study, of yellow fever vaccine responses in identical twins.

The sample consisted of memory (CD45RO+) T cells sorted from blood. Sample cell subset or site, as interpreted from the label and publication: CD45RO+ enriched T cells. These receptors originate from a woman aged 18-29 years in good health.

The chain has TRBV5-1 and TRBJ2-3, with D possibly TRBD2 on 6 matching bases. V gave up 0 bases and J gave up 6 bases, with 14 bases separating them. Germline CDR1 and CDR2: SGHRS and YFSETQ. The CDR3 extends over 15 amino acids. The CDR3 DNA follows: TGCGCCAGCAGCTTGGACGGGAGTAGAGCGGATACGCAGTATTTT. This sequence encodes CASSLDGSRADTQYF.

On this clonotype: A much larger clonotype is one base distant, so this may be a read error. V usage is TRBV20-1 and J usage is TRBJ1-1; 7 bases match TRBD1. The CDR3 length is 14 residues. CDR1 is DFQATT, CDR2 SNEGSKA, per germline (reference sequence). V lost 8 bases and J lost 4; bases outside the gene matches: 13. The DNA for the CDR3 is TGCAGTACTATAGGGACAGACAAGATCACTGAAGCTTTCTTT. Amino acids: CSTIGTDKITEAFF.

The chain uses TRBV6-2 or TRBV6-3 and TRBJ1-5; no definite D call. The CDR3 totals 14 residues. The V gene's germline CDR1 is MNHEY and CDR2 SVGEGT. Trimming shortened V by 5 bases and J by 0 bases, and 8 bases separated the two germline ends. CDR3 bases: TGTGCCAGCAGTCGAAGAAATAGCAATCAGCCCCAGCATTTT. Protein: CASSRRNSNQPQHF.

The gene calls are TRBV11-2 and TRBJ2-1; D is unresolved. This CDR3 has 14 residues. Germline V gene sequence: CDR1 SGHAT, CDR2 FQNNGV. With 1 base removed from V and 0 bases from J, the gap between germline ends came to 4 bases. The CDR3 loop is CASSLGYSYNEQFF. The CDR3 bases are TGTGCCAGCAGCTTAGGGTACTCCTACAATGAGCAGTTCTTC.

This clonotype was recorded at least ten times. The chain carries TRBV28 and TRBJ1-2; 10 bases are a match to TRBD1. V was clipped by 6 bases and J by 5 bases; unmatched bases: 3. Germline assignment: CDR1 MDHEN and CDR2 SYDVKM. This CDR3 region has 13 residues. The CDR3 reads CASSGQGVYGYTF. CDR3 nucleotides: TGTGCCAGCAGCGGACAGGGGGTTTATGGCTACACCTTC.

In its sample, this clonotype was seen many times. The chain links TRBV7-9 to TRBJ2-1; no clear D. This CDR3 is 15 amino acids long. CDR1 and CDR2 from the germline V gene are SEHNR and FQNEAQ (reference sequence). Trimming cost V 1 base and J 3 bases, with 10 bases left between them. In DNA, the CDR3 is TGTGCCAGCAGCTTAGGGGTATTCGGCTACAATGAGCAGTTCTTC. Translated: CASSLGVFGYNEQFF.

This clonotype was seen at least ten times. This chain uses TRBV24-1 with TRBJ2-3, with 10 bases that match TRBD2. Per germline, CDR1 KGHDR and CDR2 SFDVKD. The CDR3 totals 14 residues. J was trimmed by 4 bases and V by 10 bases; bases with no gene match: 7. In DNA form, the CDR3 reads TGTGCCACGGTAGCGGGGGGCCTCGCAGATACGCAGTATTTT. It translates to CATVAGGLADTQYF.

The rearrangement links TRBV7-9 to TRBJ1-6; a weak D match, TRBD1 (6 bases). This CDR3 contains 15 residues. Trimming shortened V by 4 bases and J by 5 bases, and 12 bases separated the two germline ends. CDR1 SEHNR and CDR2 FQNEAQ come from the germline V gene (reference sequence). CDR3 bases: TGTGCCAGCAGCTCGCAGGGGAAAGATAATTCACCCCTCCACTTT. As protein: CASSSQGKDNSPLHF.

This clonotype was seen a few times. The chain joins TRBV7-2 to TRBJ2-5; possible D gene TRBD2, 5 bases. Germline V gene lookup returns CDR1 SGHTA and CDR2 FQGNSA. V gave up 5 bases and J gave up 4 bases, with 11 bases separating them. This CDR3 spans 13 amino acids. CDR3 residues: CASSRGPGETQYF. CDR3 sequence (DNA): TGTGCCAGCAGCCGAGGGCCGGGAGAGACCCAGTACTTC. Full variable domain (remainder filled in from reference TRBV7-2 and TRBJ2-5): GAGVSQSPSNKVTEKGKDVELRCDPISGHTALYWYRQSLGQGLEFLIYFQGNSAPDKSGLPSDRFSAERTGGSVSTLTIQRTQQEDSAVYLCASSRGPGETQYFGPGTRLLVL.

This CDR3 reads CASSYLDNTDTQYF. CDR3 nucleotide sequence: TGTGCCAGCAGTTACCTCGACAACACAGATACGCAGTATTTT. The chain links TRBV6-5 to TRBJ2-3, with D hard to call. V shed 2 bases and J shed 2 bases, with 8 bases lying between them. This CDR3 is built from 14 residues. Germline-derived CDR1 and CDR2 are MNHEY and SVGAGI.

This clonotype was seen a handful of times. This chain links TRBV28 with TRBJ1-2; D unresolved. There are 15 residues in the CDR3. With 3 bases removed from V and 8 bases from J, the gap between germline ends came to 19 bases. Germline-derived CDR1 and CDR2 are MDHEN and SYDVKM. CDR3: CASSFRPRSPEGYTF. As DNA, the CDR3 is TGTGCCAGCAGTTTTAGGCCCCGGTCTCCTGAGGGCTACACCTTC.

This clonotype was seen a handful of times. This chain connects TRBV25-1 to TRBJ2-7; 8 nucleotides agree with TRBD2. The CDR3 has 16 residues. CDR1 and CDR2 (germline): MGHDK, SYGVNS. With 4 bases clipped from V and 5 bases from J, the junction kept 13 bases outside the gene matches. The CDR3 sequence is CASSAELAAELNEQYF. The CDR3 nucleotides are TGTGCCAGCAGTGCCGAACTAGCGGCGGAGCTCAACGAGCAGTACTTC.

V is TRBV20-1 and J is TRBJ2-3; D is unresolved. V shed 7 bases and J shed 2 bases, with 10 bases lying between them. The CDR3 sequence is 12 residues long. The germline gives CDR1 DFQATT, CDR2 SNEGSKA (reference sequence). CDR3 DNA: TGCAGTGGCCGGGTGGCCACAGATACGCAGTATTTT. It yields the protein CSGRVATDTQYF.

V usage is TRBV5-8 and J usage is TRBJ2-7, with TRBD2 identical over 9 bases. Germline CDR1 is SGHTS and CDR2 is YDEGEE. CDR3 length equals 17 residues. The ends lost 0 bases at V and 0 bases at J; junction bases unmatched: 7. CDR3: CASSLAGSGGPSYEQYF. As DNA, the CDR3 is TGTGCCAGCAGCTTGGCGGGGAGCGGGGGGCCCTCCTACGAGCAGTACTTC.

This clonotype was seen a few times. The chain has TRBV18 and TRBJ2-3; 7 bases are a match to TRBD2. Germline CDR1 KGHSH, CDR2 LQKENI. The CDR3 is made up of 15 amino acids. The J segment lost 2 bases and the V segment lost 4 bases, leaving 6 bases of the junction unmatched. The CDR3 DNA follows: TGTGCCAGCTCACAACTAGCGACCAACACAGATACGCAGTATTTT. Protein: CASSQLATNTDTQYF.